The clone carrying this T cell receptor beta chain was recorded many times. This entry is derived from a study of metastatic and nonmetastatic thyroid tumors. Study summary: Thyroid patients, malignant and benign, had repertoires compared across blood and tumor or nodule tissue.

Trimming removed 10 bases at V and 4 bases at J, with 7 bases between. The CDR3 contains 10 residues. Germline assignment: CDR1 MNHEY and CDR2 SMNVEV (reference sequence). The entire patient cohort was treatment-naive prior to thyroid surgery. Under the authors' procedure: A classifier for distant metastasis in papillary thyroid cancer was constructed using CDR3 differences observed across clinicopathological groups. Through MiXCR, TCRdb re-clonotyped the PCR reads. The V and J calls follow TCRdb's processing rather than the paper's. The table lists about 89,000 clones, 9.5% to 15% of them singletons.

This TCR was recovered from a female donor with papillary thyroid cancer or a benign thyroid nodule (not recorded which). Some clones in this sample may be carry-over from other donors' samples. The sequenced sample consisted of tumor tissue. The V and J genes are TRBV27 and TRBJ2-5; D unclear. CDR3 sequence reads: CATGRETQYF. CDR3 bases: TGTGCCACAGGCCGAGAGACCCAGTACTTC.